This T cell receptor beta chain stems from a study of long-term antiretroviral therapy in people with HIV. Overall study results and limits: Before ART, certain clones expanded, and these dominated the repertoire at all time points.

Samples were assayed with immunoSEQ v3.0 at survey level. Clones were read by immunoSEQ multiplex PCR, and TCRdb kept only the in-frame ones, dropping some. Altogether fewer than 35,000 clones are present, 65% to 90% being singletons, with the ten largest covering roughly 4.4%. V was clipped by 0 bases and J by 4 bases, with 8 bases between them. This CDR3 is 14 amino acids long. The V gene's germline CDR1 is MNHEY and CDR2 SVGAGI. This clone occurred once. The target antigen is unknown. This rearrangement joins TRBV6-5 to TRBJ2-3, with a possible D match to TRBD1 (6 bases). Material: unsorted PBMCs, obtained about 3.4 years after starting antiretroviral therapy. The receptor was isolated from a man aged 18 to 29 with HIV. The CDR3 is CASSYSRGSDTQYF. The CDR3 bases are TGTGCCAGCAGTTACTCGAGGGGGTCAGATACGCAGTATTTT.